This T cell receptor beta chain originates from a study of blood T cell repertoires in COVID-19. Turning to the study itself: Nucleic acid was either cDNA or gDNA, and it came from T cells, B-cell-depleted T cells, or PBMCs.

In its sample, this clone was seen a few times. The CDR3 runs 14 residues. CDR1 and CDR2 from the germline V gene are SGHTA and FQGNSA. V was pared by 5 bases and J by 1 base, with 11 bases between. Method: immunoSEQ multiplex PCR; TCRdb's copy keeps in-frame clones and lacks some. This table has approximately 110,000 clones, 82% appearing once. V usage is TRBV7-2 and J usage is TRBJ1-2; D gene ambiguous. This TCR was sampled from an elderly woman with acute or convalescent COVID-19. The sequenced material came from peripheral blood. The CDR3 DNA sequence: TGTGCCAGCAGCACAGCCTTTCTTAACTATGGCTACACCTTC. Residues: CASSTAFLNYGYTF.